The TCR beta chain under discussion was sequenced for a study of PD-L1 blockade in urothelial cancer. Background on the study: Per blood sample, T cells had a median of 141,255.

TCRdb's table, derived via immunoSEQ multiplex PCR, lists solely in-frame clones and lacks some. The sample includes around 120,000 clones, 85% to 90% of them seen just once. The V segment lost 2 bases and the J segment 5 bases; nucleotides outside the gene matches: 6. Germline-derived CDR1 and CDR2 are SNHLY and FYNNEI. The CDR3 contains 15 residues. As for time point: peripheral blood 6 weeks after treatment start. The origin of this receptor is a man aged 60-69 years with urothelial cancer. This chain uses TRBV2 with TRBJ2-5, with 9 bases lining up with TRBD2. Specimen: PBMCs, collected around atezolizumab (anti-PD-L1) treatment. CDR3 region: CASSELAGGRETQYF. The CDR3 bases are TGTGCCAGCAGTGAATTGGCGGGGGGGCGCGAGACCCAGTACTTC.